This TCR beta chain came from a study of cytomegalovirus exposure and HLA in healthy donors. Study observations and caveats: Some public TCRs appeared in many individuals, while most sequences were rare. Sequencing likely caused a cluster of highly shared sequence variants. It was reportedly the case that the classifier diagnosed cytomegalovirus status with high specificity and sensitivity. The authors enumerated some 160 TCR beta chains as linked to cytomegalovirus.

Points on this clone: As yet, its antigen is unknown.

The PCR was carried out with 60 Vbeta primers and 13 Jbeta primers. TCRdb's copy holds only in-frame clones and misses some; the assay was immunoSEQ multiplex PCR. The data hold approximately 100,000 clones, with roughly 80% observed a single time. With 5 bases clipped from V and 0 bases from J, the junction kept 10 bases outside the gene matches. Germline values: CDR1 MDHEN, CDR2 SYDVKM. The length of the CDR3 is 16 residues. This chain links TRBV28 with TRBJ2-7; 7 bases fit TRBD1. The specimen was PBMCs. The TCR was taken from a man aged 50 or older in good health and CMV-seropositive. CDR3 amino acids: CASSGTNRGFSYEQYF. CDR3 nucleotide sequence: TGTGCCAGCAGTGGGACAAACAGGGGCTTCTCCTACGAGCAGTACTTC.